These 27 T cell receptor beta chains were all obtained from the same sample, sequenced in a study of T cell repertoires in cytomegalovirus infection. Each CDR3 protein is one row after TCRdb ran MiXCR on the reads. The data contain approximately 730,000 distinct CDR3 sequences, around 31% of them singletons. What these receptors recognize is not known. Sequenced material: cultured PBMCs, taken from culture after CMV antigen stimulation. The receptor set was obtained from a human donor in good health (CMV status not recorded). Some clones in this sample may be carry-over from other donors' samples.

This chain uses TRBV20-1 with TRBJ1-6; tentative D call: TRBD1 (5 bases). The CDR3 totals 13 residues. CDR1 is DFQATT, CDR2 SNEGSKA, per germline (reference sequence). V was trimmed by 0 bases and J by 10 bases, leaving 10 bases between them. The CDR3 region is CSARDRVDSPLHF. CDR3 DNA: TGCAGTGCTAGAGACAGGGTGGACTCACCCCTCCACTTT.

The chain combines TRBV11-2 with TRBJ2-1; 8 nucleotides align to TRBD1. Germline V CDR1 and CDR2: SGHAT, FQNNGV. J lost 9 bases, V lost 5 bases, and 6 bases had no gene match. The length of the CDR3 is 13 residues. The CDR3 region is CASSIGQGGEQFF. The CDR3 coding sequence is TGTGCCAGCAGCATCGGACAGGGAGGTGAGCAGTTCTTC.

The rearrangement joins TRBV12-3 or TRBV12-4 to TRBJ1-1; no definite D call. There are 15 residues in the CDR3. V was clipped by 2 bases and J by 1 base, with 11 bases between them. The CDR3 here is CASSLTPPRNTEAFF. The DNA of the CDR3 is TGTGCCAGCAGTTTAACCCCTCCCAGGAACACTGAAGCTTTCTTT.

The chain carries TRBV7-9 and TRBJ2-5; D unclear. The CDR3 length is 13 residues. With 6 bases removed from V and 5 bases from J, the gap between germline ends came to 13 bases. Germline V gene sequence: CDR1 SEHNR, CDR2 FQNEAQ (reference sequence). CDR3 in DNA: TGTGCCAGCAGTTCTAAGGGCCGGGAGACCCAGTACTTC. Its translation: CASSSKGRETQYF.

In this sample, this clonotype turned up a few times. The rearrangement joins TRBV5-1 to TRBJ1-3; D call uncertain. Germline lookup yields CDR1 SGHRS and CDR2 YFSETQ. Deletions cut 1 base from V and 2 bases from J, with 7 bases between. The CDR3 spans 14 residues. The CDR3 nucleotides are TGCGCCAGCAGCTTGCAGACACCTGGAAACACCATATATTTT. It specifies CASSLQTPGNTIYF.

This clonotype was found a few times. The rearrangement uses TRBV6-6 and TRBJ2-5, with 9 positions matching TRBD2. The CDR3 length is 14 residues. J gave up 4 bases and V 6 bases, and 6 bases lay outside the gene matches. Germline V lookup: CDR1 MNHNY, CDR2 SVGAGI (reference sequence). CDR3 sequence: CASRLAGQGETQYF. The CDR3 DNA follows: TGTGCCAGCAGACTAGCGGGCCAGGGAGAGACCCAGTACTTC.

V gene TRBV7-8 combines with J gene TRBJ2-7; 13 bases line up with TRBD2. There are 17 residues in the CDR3. Per germline, CDR1 SGHVS and CDR2 FQNEAQ. V shed 1 base and J 3 bases; nucleotides not matched to a gene: 6. As DNA, the CDR3 is TGTGCCAGCAGCTTAGGGGGACTAGCGGGGACCCACTACGAGCAGTACTTC. As protein: CASSLGGLAGTHYEQYF.

This clonotype was recorded many times. This chain uses TRBV12-3 or TRBV12-4 with TRBJ1-1, with D possibly matching TRBD1 (6 bases). V dropped 3 bases and J dropped 4 bases, with 9 bases sitting between them. The CDR3 covers 13 residues. The CDR3: CASSLGGRTEAFF. The DNA of the CDR3 is TGTGCCAGCAGTTTGGGGGGGCGCACTGAAGCTTTCTTT.

Regarding this clonotype: With a much larger clone just one base away, this may be a read error. This sequence joins TRBV7-2 and TRBJ2-7; D gene uncertain. Germline V gene lookup returns CDR1 SGHTA and CDR2 FQGNSA. The CDR3 spans 13 residues. CDR3 protein: CVSSFTLGYEQYF. CDR3 sequence (DNA): TGTGTCAGCAGCTTCACCCTAGGCTACGAGCAGTACTTC.

This rearrangement joins TRBV6-5 to TRBJ2-7, with TRBD2 identical over 16 bases. The CDR3 runs to 17 residues. Trimming cost V 4 bases and J 7 bases; bases outside gene matches: 10. Germline V gene data show CDR1 as MNHEY and CDR2 as SVGAGI. This chain's CDR3 is CASSSPGLAGGPGEQYF. The DNA of the CDR3 is TGTGCCAGCAGTTCTCCGGGACTAGCGGGAGGGCCGGGAGAGCAGTACTTC.

In its sample, this clonotype was seen a few times. The CDR3 region is CSARQGANEKLFF. CDR3 coding DNA: TGCAGTGCTAGGCAAGGGGCCAATGAAAAACTGTTTTTT. The V and J genes are TRBV20-1 and TRBJ1-4; a weak D match, TRBD1 (5 bases). There are 13 residues in the CDR3. The V end was cut by 3 bases, the J end by 5 bases, with 10 bases between. Per the germline V gene, CDR1 is DFQATT and CDR2 is SNEGSKA (reference sequence).

In its sample, this clonotype was seen a few times. This chain connects TRBV9 to TRBJ2-1; D not certain. The CDR3 has 16 residues. Per germline, CDR1 SGDLS and CDR2 YYNGEE. Between the trimmed V and J ends, which lost 0 bases and 0 bases, there was a span of 10 bases. The CDR3 coding sequence is TGTGCCAGCAGCGTAGGGGCGAAGAGCTCCTACAATGAGCAGTTCTTC. Protein product: CASSVGAKSSYNEQFF.

This clonotype was counted many times. V gene TRBV7-2 combines with J gene TRBJ1-5; D gene unclear. Germline V gives CDR1 SGHTA, CDR2 FQGNSA. This CDR3 spans 19 amino acids. V dropped 5 bases and J dropped 0 bases, with 23 bases sitting between them. The DNA for the CDR3 is TGTGCCAGCAGCCGGTCTCCCGTGGGGTCGGTACGTAGCAATCAGCCCCAGCATTTT. This translates into CASSRSPVGSVRSNQPQHF.

V is TRBV5-1 and J is TRBJ2-3; D may be TRBD1 (6 bases). The CDR3 loop spans 15 amino acids. The germline V gene has CDR1 SGHRS and CDR2 YFSETQ. Trimming took 3 bases from V and 6 from J, leaving 17 bases between them. The CDR3 reads CASSSGQSTHDTQYF. CDR3 in DNA: TGCGCCAGCAGCTCTGGACAGAGCACACACGATACGCAGTATTTT.

This clonotype was counted only a few times. The chain links TRBV4-2 to TRBJ2-7; D is possibly TRBD1 or TRBD2 (5 bases each). V shed 6 bases and J shed 4 bases, with 19 bases lying between them. This CDR3 comprises 15 residues. Looked up from germline, CDR1 is LGHNA and CDR2 is YNFKEQ. The CDR3 protein is CASSHQSGTGYEQYF. The CDR3 DNA reads as TGTGCCAGCAGTCACCAATCCGGGACGGGATACGAGCAGTACTTC.

J is TRBJ2-7 and V is TRBV6-1; 7 nucleotides line up with TRBD1. CDR3 size: 15 residues. With 6 bases clipped from V and 2 bases from J, the junction kept 10 bases outside the gene matches. Germline lookup yields CDR1 MNHNS and CDR2 SASEGT. CDR3 amino acids: CASSPGQTFTYEQYF. The DNA for the CDR3 is TGTGCCAGCAGCCCGGGACAGACTTTTACCTACGAGCAGTACTTC.

This clonotype was counted a single time. This chain connects TRBV12-3 or TRBV12-4 to TRBJ1-4; D is unresolved. The V end was cut by 1 base, the J end by 8 bases, with 11 bases between. The length of the CDR3 is 14 residues. CDR3 protein: CASSLGGIGEKLFF. CDR3 in DNA: TGTGCCAGCAGTTTAGGGGGAATAGGGGAAAAACTGTTTTTT.

In its sample, this clonotype was seen a few times. This chain uses TRBV3-1 with TRBJ2-3; 8 positions agree with TRBD2. From germline, CDR1 is LGHDT and CDR2 YNNKEL (reference sequence). The junction had 9 bases not matched to a gene; V was cut back by 1 base and J by 3 bases. The CDR3 sequence is 17 residues long. CDR3 bases: TGTGCCAGCAGCCAAGGGGCATTTAGCGGGGAAACAGATACGCAGTATTTT. It is translated as CASSQGAFSGETDTQYF.

V is TRBV12-3 or TRBV12-4 and J is TRBJ2-1, with 13 bases that match TRBD2. V shed 5 bases and J 8 bases; nucleotides not matched to a gene: 15. The CDR3 sequence is 18 residues long. CDR3 coding DNA: TGTGCCAGCAGTAGCCTGCCGGGACTAGCGGGGTCGGGGGATGAGCAGTTCTTC. Its protein is CASSSLPGLAGSGDEQFF.

This clonotype was counted at least ten times. The V gene is TRBV7-8, the J gene TRBJ2-7; D perhaps matches TRBD2 (5 bases). The CDR3 runs to 15 residues. Germline V gene data show CDR1 as SGHVS and CDR2 as FQNEAQ. Trimming took 3 bases from V and 2 from J, leaving 14 bases between them. CDR3 sequence reads: CASSFIPSGPYEQYF. CDR3 in DNA: TGTGCCAGCAGCTTTATCCCCAGCGGACCCTACGAGCAGTACTTC.

V usage is TRBV7-6 and J usage is TRBJ2-5; D ambiguous. Trimming removed 2 bases at V and 5 bases at J, with 9 bases between. CDR1 is SGHVS and CDR2 is FNYEAQ in the germline V gene. This CDR3 is built from 13 residues. This CDR3 is CASSLWDGETQYF. CDR3 nucleotide sequence: TGTGCCAGCAGCTTATGGGATGGGGAGACCCAGTACTTC.

The sample holds a few counts of this clonotype. The chain combines TRBV7-8 with TRBJ1-2; D is ambiguous. Germline CDR1 SGHVS, CDR2 FQNEAQ. The V end was cut by 8 bases, the J end by 7 bases, with 17 bases between. The CDR3 covers 13 residues. The CDR3 spells CASGDLDHSGYTF. DNA of the CDR3: TGTGCCAGCGGGGATCTCGATCACTCTGGCTACACCTTC.

V and J are TRBV10-3 and TRBJ2-7; no clear D gene. Looked up from germline, CDR1 is ENHRY and CDR2 is SYGVKD. CDR3 length equals 12 residues. V was clipped by 2 bases and J by 3 bases, with 5 bases between them. The CDR3 DNA reads TGTGCCATCAGTGAGAGGGACTACGAGCAGTACTTC. It yields the protein CAISERDYEQYF.

This clonotype was recorded many times. The CDR3 DNA reads as TGTGCCAGCAGCATCTACAATGAGCAGTTCTTC. Encoded protein: CASSIYNEQFF. V and J are TRBV19 and TRBJ2-1; D gene uncertain. Germline loops: CDR1 LNHDA, CDR2 SQIVND (reference sequence). CDR3 length equals 11 residues. The V end lost 9 bases, the J end lost 3 bases, and 6 bases lay between the germline ends.

The chain couples TRBV27 to TRBJ1-5; 7 nucleotides agree with TRBD1. CDR1 and CDR2 from the germline V gene are MNHEY and SMNVEV (reference sequence). Trimming cost V 4 bases and J 5 bases; bases outside gene matches: 5. The CDR3 spans 14 residues. CDR3 DNA: TGTGCCAGCAGTTACCGACAGGGACATCAGCCCCAGCATTTT. Residues: CASSYRQGHQPQHF.

The chain uses TRBV4-1 and TRBJ2-7; 13 bases match TRBD2. After removal of 1 base from V and 5 bases from J, the junction contained 11 bases not matched to a gene. This CDR3 contains 18 residues. Looked up from germline, CDR1 is MGHRA and CDR2 is YSYEKL. CDR3 sequence: CASSQGLAGGFRRNEQYF. The CDR3 nucleotides are TGCGCCAGCAGCCAAGGACTAGCGGGAGGCTTCCGTAGGAACGAGCAGTACTTC.

The V call is TRBV10-1, the J call TRBJ2-7; D not resolved. Germline V CDR1 and CDR2: WNHNN, SYGVQD (reference sequence). This CDR3 has 14 amino acids. Trimming took off 7 bases at V and 0 bases at J, with 13 bases between the two ends. The CDR3 protein is CASIKQRSSYEQYF. The CDR3, as DNA: TGCGCCAGCATAAAACAGCGAAGCTCCTACGAGCAGTACTTC.